These 30 T cell receptor beta chains were sequenced from one sample in a study of shared clonotypes between healthy human individuals. CD45RO-negative cells were positively selected for CCR7, leaving out terminally differentiated effector memory CD45RA+ cells. Libraries were prepared by immunoSEQ multiplex PCR; TCRdb keeps only in-frame clonotypes and omits some of them. The sample contains roughly 2.1 million clones, roughly 91% of which appear only once. The sample taken for sequencing was naive CD8+ T cells from PBMCs. The receptor set was obtained from a man in his late teens or twenties in good health. Some clones in this sample may be carry-over from other donors' samples.

V usage is TRBV29-1 and J usage is TRBJ2-2; D possibly corresponds to TRBD2 (5 bases). Germline V CDR1 and CDR2: SQVTM, ANQGSEA. V was clipped by 4 bases and J by 7 bases, with 13 bases between them. The CDR3 length is 13 residues. In DNA, the CDR3 is TGCAGCGTTGGTGAGGGCCTAGTCGGGGAGCTGTTTTTT. This translates into CSVGEGLVGELFF.

V gene TRBV15 combines with J gene TRBJ2-2, with TRBD2 identical over 8 bases. The CDR3 contains 16 residues. Trimming at V came to 4 bases and at J to 5 bases, leaving 9 bases not matched to a gene. Germline values: CDR1 LNHNV, CDR2 YYDKDF (reference sequence). CDR3 nucleotide sequence: TGTGCCACCAGCAACCCGACTAGCGCACTTACCGGGGAGCTGTTTTTT. Protein sequence: CATSNPTSALTGELFF.

The rearrangement links TRBV29-1 to TRBJ1-1, with D tentatively TRBD1 (5 bases). This CDR3 contains 11 residues. V lost 4 bases, J lost 3 bases, and 6 bases lay in between. Germline CDR1 SQVTM, CDR2 ANQGSEA. The DNA of the CDR3 is TGCAGCGTTGCGGGGGACACTGAAGCTTTCTTT. It codes for CSVAGDTEAFF.

The rearrangement uses TRBV29-1 and TRBJ1-2; D uncertain. Trimming cost V 1 base and J 7 bases, with 13 bases left between them. This CDR3 has 13 residues. The germline CDR1 and CDR2 sequences are SQVTM and ANQGSEA. DNA of the CDR3: TGCAGCGTTGAAGCACGAGGGCTAAGTGGCTACACCTTC. It encodes CSVEARGLSGYTF.

The gene calls are TRBV6-1 and TRBJ1-5; D ambiguous. The length of the CDR3 is 11 residues. V lost 10 bases and J 7 bases, leaving 11 bases between the germline ends. The V gene's germline CDR1 is MNHNS and CDR2 SASEGT. The CDR3 DNA sequence: TGTGCCAACGTCAAAGGGCAGCCCCAGCATTTT. It translates to CANVKGQPQHF.

This clone was detected only a few times. The V and J genes are TRBV27 and TRBJ1-2, with TRBD1 identical over 11 bases. Germline trimming cut 10 bases from V and 4 bases from J; bases unmatched to any gene: 11. Per germline, CDR1 MNHEY and CDR2 SMNVEV (reference sequence). The CDR3 is 15 amino acids. CDR3 sequence reads: CATRVRTGGLYGYTF. For the CDR3, the DNA is TGTGCCACTAGAGTACGGACAGGGGGCCTCTATGGCTACACCTTC.

V gene TRBV7-6 combines with J gene TRBJ2-7; 7 bases line up with TRBD2. Trimming at V came to 5 bases and at J to 3 bases, leaving 7 bases not matched to a gene. CDR3 length equals 14 residues. Germline V gene sequence: CDR1 SGHVS, CDR2 FNYEAQ. Written as DNA, the CDR3 is TGTGCCAGCAGCCCCGGGGCGGGAGTCTACGAGCAGTACTTC. As protein: CASSPGAGVYEQYF.

The rearrangement joins TRBV28 to TRBJ1-4, with a weak D call TRBD1 (5 bases). CDR1 is MDHEN and CDR2 is SYDVKM in the germline V gene. V was shortened by 3 bases and J by 6 bases, with 8 bases between the two germline ends. The CDR3 has 13 residues. The CDR3 here is CASSLTRDEKLFF. The CDR3 DNA reads as TGTGCCAGCAGTTTGACCAGGGATGAAAAACTGTTTTTT.

Concerning this clone itself: One end of the junction is discordant with germline, which a read error may explain. This sequence joins TRBV7-9 and TRBJ2-3, with unresolved D. Per the germline V gene, CDR1 is SEHNR and CDR2 is FQNEAQ (reference sequence). The CDR3 runs to 15 residues. The CDR3 sequence: CARSHKVRPTDTQYF. CDR3 DNA sequence: TGTGCCCGCAGCCACAAAGTAAGGCCCACAGATACGCAGTATTTT.

The gene calls are TRBV9 and TRBJ2-3; no clear D. V was shortened by 4 bases and J by 4 bases, with 10 bases between the two germline ends. Germline V CDR1 and CDR2: SGDLS, YYNGEE. This CDR3 is 13 amino acids long. CDR3 amino acids: CASSLNTADTQYF. CDR3 in DNA: TGTGCCAGCAGCCTCAACACTGCAGATACGCAGTATTTT. The full variable domain, its missing parts supplied by reference TRBV9 and TRBJ2-3, is DSGVTQTPKHLITATGQRVTLRCSPRSGDLSVYWYQQSLDQGLQFLIQYYNGEERAKGNILERFSAQQFPDLHSELNLSSLELGDSALYFCASSLNTADTQYFGPGTRLTVL.

This clone was picked up a small number of times. V is TRBV19 and J is TRBJ1-5; D is unclear. Germline V lookup: CDR1 LNHDA, CDR2 SQIVND (reference sequence). V lost 8 bases to trimming and J lost 9 bases, with 20 bases between them. This CDR3 is 14 amino acids long. CDR3 DNA: TGTGCCAGTGGCCCCGGGGAGGGCTATTCGCCCCAGCATTTT. Its translation: CASGPGEGYSPQHF.

To note about this clone: Other nucleotide sequences in the sample specify the same CDR3. The V call is TRBV27, the J call TRBJ2-7, with 10 positions matching TRBD2. This CDR3 spans 15 amino acids. Germline V gives CDR1 MNHEY, CDR2 SMNVEV (reference sequence). Trimming took 5 bases from V and 3 from J; bases not matched to a gene: 7. The CDR3 here is CASSPRTSGNYEQYF. The CDR3 DNA reads TGTGCCAGCAGTCCCAGGACTAGCGGAAACTACGAGCAGTACTTC.

This chain joins TRBV7-2 and TRBJ2-1, with TRBD2 matching 7 bases. The CDR3 sequence is 17 residues long. Trimming removed 2 bases from V and 3 bases from J; junction bases left unmatched: 10. Germline loops: CDR1 SGHTA, CDR2 FQGNSA. The CDR3, as DNA: TGTGCCAGCAGCTTACCCCGGGGGGAAAGCGTCTACAATGAGCAGTTCTTC. It translates to CASSLPRGESVYNEQFF.

This clone was detected once. The genes are TRBV9 and TRBJ1-3; tentative D call: TRBD1 (6 bases). This CDR3 region has 15 residues. CDR1 SGDLS and CDR2 YYNGEE come from the germline V gene. Trimming cost V 4 bases and J 2 bases, with 13 bases left between them. CDR3 DNA: TGTGCCAGCAGCCCGGAGGGGGGGCCTGGAAACACCATATATTTT. Encoded protein: CASSPEGGPGNTIYF.

The chain is built from TRBV5-1 and TRBJ2-1; D gene ambiguous. Germline V gene sequence: CDR1 SGHRS, CDR2 YFSETQ. The CDR3 is 12 residues long. V was clipped by 1 base and J by 6 bases, with 5 bases between them. The CDR3: CASSLISNEQFF. In DNA, the CDR3 is TGCGCCAGCAGCTTGATTAGCAATGAGCAGTTCTTC.

This clone was recorded only once. This sequence joins TRBV7-9 and TRBJ1-2; 10 bases map to TRBD1. CDR1 and CDR2 from the germline V gene are SEHNR and FQNEAQ (reference sequence). The CDR3 sequence is 16 residues long. The V and J ends lost 0 bases and 6 bases, in that order; junction bases with no gene match: 7. The CDR3 spells CASSLAWGQGSNGYTF. The CDR3 nucleotides are TGTGCCAGCAGCTTAGCGTGGGGACAGGGGTCGAATGGCTACACCTTC. Full variable domain (missing parts from reference TRBV7-9 and TRBJ1-2): DTGVSQNPRHKITKRGQNVTFRCDPISEHNRLYWYRQTLGQGPEFLTYFQNEAQLEKSRLLSDRFSAERPKGSFSTLEIQRTEQGDSAMYLCASSLAWGQGSNGYTFGSGTRLTVV.

The chain employs TRBV7-3 and TRBJ2-7; D call uncertain. V was clipped by 3 bases and J by 5 bases, with 5 bases between them. Germline values: CDR1 SGHTA, CDR2 FQGTGA. The CDR3 extends over 11 amino acids. The chain's CDR3 is CASSFQDEQYF. The DNA for the CDR3 is TGTGCCAGCAGCTTTCAGGACGAGCAGTACTTC. Full variable domain (missing parts from reference TRBV7-3 and TRBJ2-7): GAGVSQTPSNKVTEKGKYVELRCDPISGHTALYWYRQSLGQGPEFLIYFQGTGAADDSGLPNDRFFAVRPEGSVSTLKIQRTERGDSAVYLCASSFQDEQYFGPGTRLTVT.

The chain links TRBV27 to TRBJ2-1, with D tentatively TRBD2 (6 bases). Trimming shortened V by 6 bases and J by 4 bases, and 16 bases separated the two germline ends. The CDR3 extends over 15 amino acids. Germline CDR1 and CDR2: MNHEY and SMNVEV (reference sequence). The CDR3 spells CASRGVSGEYNEQFF. The CDR3 bases are TGTGCCAGCAGGGGGGTTAGCGGAGAGTACAATGAGCAGTTCTTC.

The V and J genes are TRBV7-3 and TRBJ2-1; 7 bases are a match to TRBD2. Trimming removed 5 bases from V and 5 bases from J; junction bases left unmatched: 9. This CDR3 has 15 residues. Germline V gene sequence: CDR1 SGHTA, CDR2 FQGTGA. The CDR3: CASSPPGTNHNEQFF. As DNA, the CDR3 is TGTGCCAGCAGCCCGCCGGGGACTAACCACAATGAGCAGTTCTTC.

A note on this clone: Distinct nucleotide sequences in the sample also encode this CDR3. J is TRBJ2-2 and V is TRBV9; the D is unclear. In germline, CDR1 is SGDLS, CDR2 YYNGEE. Trimming shortened V by 0 bases and J by 5 bases, and 5 bases separated the two germline ends. This CDR3 comprises 13 residues. For the CDR3, the DNA is TGTGCCAGCAGCGTAGTGGCTACCGGGGAGCTGTTTTTT. It is translated as CASSVVATGELFF. Variable domain in full (rest from reference TRBV9 and TRBJ2-2): DSGVTQTPKHLITATGQRVTLRCSPRSGDLSVYWYQQSLDQGLQFLIQYYNGEERAKGNILERFSAQQFPDLHSELNLSSLELGDSALYFCASSVVATGELFFGEGSRLTVL.

The chain couples TRBV7-2 to TRBJ2-1; D not certain. V dropped 5 bases and J dropped 2 bases, with 4 bases sitting between them. CDR1 and CDR2 (germline): SGHTA, FQGNSA. The CDR3 is 12 residues long. The chain's CDR3 is CASSLPYNEQFF. The CDR3 region has the DNA TGTGCCAGCAGCCTGCCCTACAATGAGCAGTTCTTC.

The chain has TRBV5-6 and TRBJ1-4, with D possibly TRBD1 on 5 matching bases. CDR3 length equals 15 residues. V was pared by 0 bases and J by 4 bases, with 10 bases between. Per germline, CDR1 SGHDT and CDR2 YYEEEE. The CDR3, as DNA: TGTGCCAGCAGCTTGGGACAGAATGATAATGAAAAACTGTTTTTT. Its protein is CASSLGQNDNEKLFF.

The CDR3 loop is CASSFGTSGTFTDTQYF. In DNA, the CDR3 is TGTGCCAGCAGCTTCGGGACTAGCGGGACGTTCACAGATACGCAGTATTTT. The rearrangement joins TRBV5-6 to TRBJ2-3; the match to TRBD2 covers 13 bases. Per the germline V gene, CDR1 is SGHDT and CDR2 is YYEEEE. The V segment lost 2 bases and the J segment 2 bases; nucleotides outside the gene matches: 5. The CDR3 covers 17 residues.

V gene TRBV14 combines with J gene TRBJ2-1; weak D call: TRBD1 (5 bases). Germline values: CDR1 SGHDN, CDR2 FVKESK. V gave up 4 bases and J gave up 3 bases, with 13 bases separating them. The CDR3 totals 15 residues. The CDR3 DNA sequence: TGTGCCAGCAGCCCAGGGTGGACGGTCTACAATGAGCAGTTCTTC. The encoded protein is CASSPGWTVYNEQFF. The variable domain in full, completed from reference TRBV14 and TRBJ2-1, reads EAGVTQFPSHSVIEKGQTVTLRCDPISGHDNLYWYRRVMGKEIKFLLHFVKESKQDESGMPNNRFLAERTGGTYSTLKVQPAELEDSGVYFCASSPGWTVYNEQFFGPGTRLTVL.

The J gene is TRBJ2-2, the V gene TRBV6-5; D is possibly TRBD2 (6 bases). CDR1 is MNHEY, CDR2 SVGAGI, per germline. V dropped 4 bases and J dropped 5 bases, with 8 bases sitting between them. This CDR3 has 13 residues. The CDR3 nucleotides read TGTGCCAGCAGTTTGCGGGGAACCGGGGAGCTGTTTTTT. Protein: CASSLRGTGELFF.

About this clone: The same CDR3 also results from other DNA sequences found in this sample. The chain combines TRBV27 with TRBJ1-2; D not resolved. The V and J ends lost 2 bases and 5 bases respectively, with 9 bases between them. The CDR3 is 13 amino acids. The germline CDR1 and CDR2 sequences are MNHEY and SMNVEV (reference sequence). The CDR3 coding sequence is TGTGCCAGCAGTTTAAGGGTGGGGTATGGCTACACCTTC. Protein product: CASSLRVGYGYTF.

The chain employs TRBV21-1 and TRBJ2-7; TRBD1 is the table's D call and was not checked against the DNA. TRBV21-1 has pseudogene status. The CDR3 has 14 residues. CDR3 in DNA: TGTGCCAGCAGCTTACGACAGTCCTCCTACGAGCAGTACTTC. As protein: CASSLRQSSYEQYF.

V is TRBV27 and J is TRBJ2-7, with 10 bases identical to TRBD1. The CDR3 length is 16 residues. V shed 1 base and J 6 bases; nucleotides not matched to a gene: 9. Germline values: CDR1 MNHEY, CDR2 SMNVEV (reference sequence). The CDR3 spells CASSLLVGTGVGEQYF. The CDR3 bases are TGTGCCAGCAGTTTATTAGTCGGGACAGGGGTCGGCGAGCAGTACTTC.

CDR3 in DNA: TGTGCCAGCAGCTTAAAATTTTCTCCCGGAGGGGAGACAGATACGCAGTATTTT. Its protein is CASSLKFSPGGETDTQYF. V and J are TRBV7-7 and TRBJ2-3, with D perhaps matching TRBD2 (6 bases). The CDR3 is 18 amino acids. Trimming took 2 bases from V and 3 from J, leaving 21 bases between them. Looked up from germline, CDR1 is SSHAT and CDR2 is FNYEAQ (reference sequence). The full variable domain, completed using reference TRBV7-7 and TRBJ2-3, is GAGVSQSPRYKVTKRGQDVTLRCDPISSHATLYWYQQALGQGPEFLTYFNYEAQPDKSGLPSDRFSAERPEGSISTLTIQRTEQRDSAMYRCASSLKFSPGGETDTQYFGPGTRLTVL.

The chain links TRBV7-9 to TRBJ1-2, with no clear D. From germline, CDR1 is SEHNR and CDR2 FQNEAQ (reference sequence). V lost 2 bases and J lost 8, with 24 bases in between. CDR3 length equals 17 residues. The CDR3 reads CASSLWEGVGSSRGYTF. For the CDR3, the DNA is TGTGCCAGCAGCTTATGGGAGGGTGTCGGGAGCTCGCGGGGCTACACCTTC.